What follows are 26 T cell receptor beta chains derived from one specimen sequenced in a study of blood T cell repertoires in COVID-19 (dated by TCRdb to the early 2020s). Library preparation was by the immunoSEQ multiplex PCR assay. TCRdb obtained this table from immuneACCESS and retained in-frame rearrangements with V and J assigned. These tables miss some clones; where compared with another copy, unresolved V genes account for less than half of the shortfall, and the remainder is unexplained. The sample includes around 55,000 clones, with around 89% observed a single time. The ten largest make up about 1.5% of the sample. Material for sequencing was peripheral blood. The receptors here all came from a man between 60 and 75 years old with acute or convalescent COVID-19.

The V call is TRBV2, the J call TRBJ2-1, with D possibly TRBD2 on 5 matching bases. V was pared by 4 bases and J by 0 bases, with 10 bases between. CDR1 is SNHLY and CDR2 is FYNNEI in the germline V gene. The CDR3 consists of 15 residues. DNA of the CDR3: TGTGCCAGCAGTGGGAGCGGAAGCTCCTACAATGAGCAGTTCTTC. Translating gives CASSGSGSSYNEQFF.

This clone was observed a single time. CDR3 residues: CASSPHEDLFF. Written as DNA, the CDR3 is TGTGCCAGCAGTCCTCATGAGGATCTGTTTTTT. The V call is TRBV28, the J call TRBJ1-4; D is unclear. Trimming left V 5 bases short and J 14 bases short, with 12 bases between. Germline CDR1 and CDR2: MDHEN and SYDVKM. The CDR3 is 11 amino acids. The full variable domain, completed using reference TRBV28 and TRBJ1-4, is DVKVTQSSRYLVKRTGEKVFLECVQDMDHENMFWYRQDPGLGLRLIYFSYDVKMKEKGDIPEGYSVSREKKERFSLILESASTNQTSMYLCASSPHEDLFFGSGTQLSVL.

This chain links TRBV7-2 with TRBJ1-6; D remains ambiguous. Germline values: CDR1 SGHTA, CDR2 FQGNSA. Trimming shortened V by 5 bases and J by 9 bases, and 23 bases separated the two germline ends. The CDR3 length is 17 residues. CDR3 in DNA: TGTGCCAGCAGCCTCGTCGTATCGGAGAGAGGGAGTTCACCCCTCCACTTT. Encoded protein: CASSLVVSERGSSPLHF.

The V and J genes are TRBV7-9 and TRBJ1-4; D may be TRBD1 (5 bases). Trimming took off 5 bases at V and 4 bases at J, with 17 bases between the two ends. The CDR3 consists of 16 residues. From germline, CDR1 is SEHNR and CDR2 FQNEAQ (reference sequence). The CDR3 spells CASSPITGRGNEKLFF. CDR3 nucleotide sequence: TGTGCCAGCAGCCCTATTACGGGGAGGGGTAATGAAAAACTGTTTTTT.

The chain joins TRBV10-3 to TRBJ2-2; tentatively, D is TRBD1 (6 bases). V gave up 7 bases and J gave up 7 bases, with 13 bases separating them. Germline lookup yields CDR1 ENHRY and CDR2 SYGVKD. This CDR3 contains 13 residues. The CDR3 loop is CAIMGARGGELFF. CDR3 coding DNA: TGTGCCATCATGGGGGCGCGAGGCGGGGAGCTGTTTTTT.

The CDR3 sequence: CASSLSASHGYTF. CDR3 sequence (DNA): TGTGCCAGCAGCCTAAGCGCAAGTCATGGCTACACCTTC. The chain is built from TRBV7-3 and TRBJ1-2; no clear D. CDR1 SGHTA and CDR2 FQGTGA come from the germline V gene. Trimming stripped 5 bases from V and 6 bases from J, with 13 bases between. The CDR3 consists of 13 residues.

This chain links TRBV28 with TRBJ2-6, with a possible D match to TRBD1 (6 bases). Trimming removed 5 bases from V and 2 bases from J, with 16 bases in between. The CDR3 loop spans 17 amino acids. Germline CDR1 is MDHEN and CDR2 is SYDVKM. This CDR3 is CASSPSPTGTGANVLTF. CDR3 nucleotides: TGTGCCAGCAGTCCATCACCTACAGGGACTGGGGCCAACGTCCTGACTTTC.

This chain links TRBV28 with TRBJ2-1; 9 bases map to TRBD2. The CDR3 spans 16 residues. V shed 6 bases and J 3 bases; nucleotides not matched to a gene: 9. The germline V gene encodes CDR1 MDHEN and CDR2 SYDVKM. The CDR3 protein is CASSLLSGRYYNEQFF. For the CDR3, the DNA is TGTGCCAGCAGCTTACTGAGCGGGAGGTACTACAATGAGCAGTTCTTC.

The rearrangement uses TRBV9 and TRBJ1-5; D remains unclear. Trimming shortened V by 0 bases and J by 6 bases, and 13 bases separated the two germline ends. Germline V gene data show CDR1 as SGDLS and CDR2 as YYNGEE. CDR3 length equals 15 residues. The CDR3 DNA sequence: TGTGCCAGCAGCGTAGCGGGTCTTGTTGGTCAGCCCCAGCATTTT. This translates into CASSVAGLVGQPQHF. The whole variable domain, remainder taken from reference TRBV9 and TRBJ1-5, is DSGVTQTPKHLITATGQRVTLRCSPRSGDLSVYWYQQSLDQGLQFLIQYYNGEERAKGNILERFSAQQFPDLHSELNLSSLELGDSALYFCASSVAGLVGQPQHFGDGTRLSIL.

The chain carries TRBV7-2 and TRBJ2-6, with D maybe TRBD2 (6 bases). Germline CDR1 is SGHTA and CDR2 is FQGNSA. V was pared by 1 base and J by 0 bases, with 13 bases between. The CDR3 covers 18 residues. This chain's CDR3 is CASSLVGTPSSGANVLTF. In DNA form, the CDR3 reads TGTGCCAGCAGCTTAGTTGGGACTCCCAGCTCTGGGGCCAACGTCCTGACTTTC.

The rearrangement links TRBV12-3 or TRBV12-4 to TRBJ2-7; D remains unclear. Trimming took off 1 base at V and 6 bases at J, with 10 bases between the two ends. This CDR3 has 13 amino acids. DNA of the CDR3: TGTGCCAGCAGTTTAGATCTAGGCACCGAGCAGTACTTC. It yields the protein CASSLDLGTEQYF.

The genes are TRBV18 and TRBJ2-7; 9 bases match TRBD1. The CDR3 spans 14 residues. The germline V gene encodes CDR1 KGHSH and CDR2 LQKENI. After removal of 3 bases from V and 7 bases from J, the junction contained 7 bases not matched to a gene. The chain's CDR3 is CASSPGDRAKEQYF. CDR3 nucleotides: TGTGCCAGCTCACCGGGGGACAGGGCAAAAGAGCAGTACTTC.

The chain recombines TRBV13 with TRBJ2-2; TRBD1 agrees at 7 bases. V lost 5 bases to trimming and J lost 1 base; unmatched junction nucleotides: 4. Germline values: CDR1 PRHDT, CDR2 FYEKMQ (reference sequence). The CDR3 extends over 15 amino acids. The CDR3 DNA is TGTGCCAGCAGCGGCGGACAGGTGAACACCGGGGAGCTGTTTTTT. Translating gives CASSGGQVNTGELFF.

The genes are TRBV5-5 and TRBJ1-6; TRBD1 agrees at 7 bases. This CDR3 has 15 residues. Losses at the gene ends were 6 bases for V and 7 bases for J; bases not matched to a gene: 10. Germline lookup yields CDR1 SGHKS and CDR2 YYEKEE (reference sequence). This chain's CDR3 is CASIHDRVGNSPLHF. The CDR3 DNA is TGTGCCAGCATCCACGACAGGGTGGGGAATTCACCCCTCCACTTT.

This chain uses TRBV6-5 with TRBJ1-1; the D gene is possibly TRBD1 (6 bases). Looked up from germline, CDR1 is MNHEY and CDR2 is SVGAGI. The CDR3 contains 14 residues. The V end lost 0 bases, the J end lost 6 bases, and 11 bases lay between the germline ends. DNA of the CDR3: TGTGCCAGCAGTTACTCGCCAGGGGTTCCTGAAGCTTTCTTT. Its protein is CASSYSPGVPEAFF.

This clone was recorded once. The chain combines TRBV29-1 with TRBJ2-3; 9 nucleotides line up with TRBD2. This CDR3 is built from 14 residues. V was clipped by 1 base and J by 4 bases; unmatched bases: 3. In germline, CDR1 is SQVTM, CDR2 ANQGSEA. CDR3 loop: CSVEAAGGPDTQYF. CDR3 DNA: TGCAGCGTTGAAGCGGCGGGAGGGCCAGATACGCAGTATTTT.

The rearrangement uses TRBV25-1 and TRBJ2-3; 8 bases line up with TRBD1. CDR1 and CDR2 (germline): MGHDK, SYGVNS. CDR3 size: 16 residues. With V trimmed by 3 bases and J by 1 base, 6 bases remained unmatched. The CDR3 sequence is CASSDPTGAGTDTQYF. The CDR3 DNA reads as TGTGCCAGCAGTGACCCGACAGGGGCTGGCACAGATACGCAGTATTTT.

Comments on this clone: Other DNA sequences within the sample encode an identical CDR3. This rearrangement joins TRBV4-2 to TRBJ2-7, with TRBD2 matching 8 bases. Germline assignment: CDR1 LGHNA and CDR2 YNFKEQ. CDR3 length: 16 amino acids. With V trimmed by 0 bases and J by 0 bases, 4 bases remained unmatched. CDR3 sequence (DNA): TGTGCCAGCAGCCAAGATAGGCTAGCGGGCTCCTACGAGCAGTACTTC. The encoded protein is CASSQDRLAGSYEQYF.

The CDR3 spells CASSLLGGRDGNQPQHF. For the CDR3, the DNA is TGTGCCAGCTCCCTCCTCGGGGGGCGCGACGGCAATCAGCCCCAGCATTTT. The chain joins TRBV18 to TRBJ1-5; a weak D match, TRBD1 (6 bases). The CDR3 totals 17 residues. Germline CDR1 KGHSH, CDR2 LQKENI. V was cut by 6 bases and J by 2 bases, with 20 bases left in between.

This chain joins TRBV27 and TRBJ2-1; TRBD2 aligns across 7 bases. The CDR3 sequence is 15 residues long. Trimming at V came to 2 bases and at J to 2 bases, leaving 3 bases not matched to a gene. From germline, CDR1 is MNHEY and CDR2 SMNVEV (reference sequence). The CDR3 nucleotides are TGTGCCAGCAGTTTAGCGGGAGCAACCTACAATGAGCAGTTCTTC. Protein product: CASSLAGATYNEQFF.

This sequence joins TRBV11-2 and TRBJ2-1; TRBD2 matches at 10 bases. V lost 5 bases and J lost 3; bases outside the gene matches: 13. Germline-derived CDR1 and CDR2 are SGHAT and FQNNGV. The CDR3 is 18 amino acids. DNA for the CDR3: TGTGCCAGCAGCCGCCCTCGAGCCGGGACTAGCGACTACAATGAGCAGTTCTTC. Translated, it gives CASSRPRAGTSDYNEQFF.

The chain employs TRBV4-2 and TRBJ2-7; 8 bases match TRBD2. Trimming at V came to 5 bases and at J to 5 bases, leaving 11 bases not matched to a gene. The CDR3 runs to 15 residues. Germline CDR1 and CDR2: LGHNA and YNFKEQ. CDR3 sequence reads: CASSEGAGGADEQYF. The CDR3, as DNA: TGTGCCAGCAGCGAAGGGGCCGGGGGGGCGGACGAGCAGTACTTC.

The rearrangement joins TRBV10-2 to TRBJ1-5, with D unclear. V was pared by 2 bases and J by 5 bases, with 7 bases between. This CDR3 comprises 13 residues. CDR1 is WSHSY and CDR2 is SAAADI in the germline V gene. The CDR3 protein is CASSEAIYQPQHF. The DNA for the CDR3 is TGCGCCAGCAGTGAGGCGATATATCAGCCCCAGCATTTT.

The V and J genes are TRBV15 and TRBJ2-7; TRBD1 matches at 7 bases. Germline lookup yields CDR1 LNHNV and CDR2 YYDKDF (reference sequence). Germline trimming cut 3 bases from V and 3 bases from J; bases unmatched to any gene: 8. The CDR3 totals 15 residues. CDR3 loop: CATSRETGTIYEQYF. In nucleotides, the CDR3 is TGTGCCACCAGCAGGGAGACAGGGACCATCTACGAGCAGTACTTC.

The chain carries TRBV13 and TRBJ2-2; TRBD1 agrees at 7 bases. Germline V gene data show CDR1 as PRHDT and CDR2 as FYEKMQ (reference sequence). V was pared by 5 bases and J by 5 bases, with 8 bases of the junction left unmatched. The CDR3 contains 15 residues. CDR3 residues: CASSTQGRTTGELFF. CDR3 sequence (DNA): TGTGCCAGCAGCACACAGGGGCGAACGACCGGGGAGCTGTTTTTT.

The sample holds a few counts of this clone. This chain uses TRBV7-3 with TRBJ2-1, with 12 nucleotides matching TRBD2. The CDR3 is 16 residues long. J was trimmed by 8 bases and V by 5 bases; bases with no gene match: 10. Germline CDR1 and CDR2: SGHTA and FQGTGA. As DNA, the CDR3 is TGTGCCAGCAGCACGACTCTAGCGGGAGGGCCGGATGAGCAGTTCTTC. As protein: CASSTTLAGGPDEQFF.